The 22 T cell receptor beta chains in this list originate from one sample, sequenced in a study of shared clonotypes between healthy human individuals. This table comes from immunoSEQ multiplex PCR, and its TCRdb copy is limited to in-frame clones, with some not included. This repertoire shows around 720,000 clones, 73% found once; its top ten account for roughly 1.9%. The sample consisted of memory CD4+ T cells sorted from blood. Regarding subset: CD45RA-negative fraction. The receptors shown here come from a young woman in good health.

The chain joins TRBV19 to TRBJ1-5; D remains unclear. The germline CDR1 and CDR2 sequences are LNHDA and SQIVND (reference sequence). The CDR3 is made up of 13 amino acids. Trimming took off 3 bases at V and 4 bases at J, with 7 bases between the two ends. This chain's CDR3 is CASSMTKNQPQHF. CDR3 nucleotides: TGTGCCAGTAGTATGACTAAGAATCAGCCCCAGCATTTT.

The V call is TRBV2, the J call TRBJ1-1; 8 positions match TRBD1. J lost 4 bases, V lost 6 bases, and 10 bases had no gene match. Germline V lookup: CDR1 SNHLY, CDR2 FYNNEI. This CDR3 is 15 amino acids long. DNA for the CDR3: TGTGCCAGCAGAGCTCAGGGGGCGCGGGGCACTGAAGCTTTCTTT. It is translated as CASRAQGARGTEAFF.

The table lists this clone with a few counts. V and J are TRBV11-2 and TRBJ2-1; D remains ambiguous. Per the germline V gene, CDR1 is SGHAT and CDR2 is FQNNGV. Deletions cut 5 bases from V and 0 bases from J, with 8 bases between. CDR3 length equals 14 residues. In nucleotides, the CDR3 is TGTGCCAGCAGCGCCGGACGCTCCTACAATGAGCAGTTCTTC. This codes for CASSAGRSYNEQFF.

The DNA of the CDR3 is TGTGCCAGTAGTAGAGGCCCCGACAGCAGCGGGGATACGCAGTATTTT. Encoded protein: CASSRGPDSSGDTQYF. This chain links TRBV19 with TRBJ2-3; D possibly corresponds to TRBD2 (6 bases). Germline V gene lookup returns CDR1 LNHDA and CDR2 SQIVND (reference sequence). The CDR3 contains 16 residues. V was cut by 4 bases and J by 6 bases, with 20 bases left in between.

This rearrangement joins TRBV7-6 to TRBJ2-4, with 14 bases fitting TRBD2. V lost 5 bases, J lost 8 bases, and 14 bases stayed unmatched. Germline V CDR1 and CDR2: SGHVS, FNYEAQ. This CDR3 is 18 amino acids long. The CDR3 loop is CASSPSGTSGRGGDIQYF. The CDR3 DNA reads TGTGCCAGCAGCCCCTCCGGGACTAGCGGGAGAGGGGGTGACATTCAGTACTTC. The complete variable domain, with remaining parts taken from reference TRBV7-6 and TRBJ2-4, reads GAGVSQSPRYKVTKRGQDVALRCDPISGHVSLYWYRQALGQGPEFLTYFNYEAQQDKSGLPNDRFSAERPEGSISTLTIQRTEQRDSAMYRCASSPSGTSGRGGDIQYFGAGTRLSVL.

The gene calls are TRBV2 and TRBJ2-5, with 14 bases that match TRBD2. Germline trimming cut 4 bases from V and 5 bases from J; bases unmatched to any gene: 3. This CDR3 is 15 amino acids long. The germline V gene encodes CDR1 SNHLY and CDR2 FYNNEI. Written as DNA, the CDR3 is TGTGCCAGCAGTGTGGGACTAGCGGGAGTTGAGACCCAGTACTTC. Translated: CASSVGLAGVETQYF.

CDR3 coding DNA: TGTGCCAGCACCGTAGACAGGGTTGGCAATCAGCCCCAGCATTTT. This sequence encodes CASTVDRVGNQPQHF. The chain carries TRBV2 and TRBJ1-5; 7 nucleotides align to TRBD1. The CDR3 has 15 amino acids. V shed 7 bases, J shed 2 bases, and the junction held 8 bases outside the gene matches. From germline, CDR1 is SNHLY and CDR2 FYNNEI.

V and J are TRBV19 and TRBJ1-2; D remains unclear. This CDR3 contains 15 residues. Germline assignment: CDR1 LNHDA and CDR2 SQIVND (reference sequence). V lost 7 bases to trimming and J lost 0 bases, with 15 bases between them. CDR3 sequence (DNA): TGTGCCAGTAAATTTAGGGAGGAGTCTAACTATGGCTACACCTTC. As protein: CASKFREESNYGYTF.

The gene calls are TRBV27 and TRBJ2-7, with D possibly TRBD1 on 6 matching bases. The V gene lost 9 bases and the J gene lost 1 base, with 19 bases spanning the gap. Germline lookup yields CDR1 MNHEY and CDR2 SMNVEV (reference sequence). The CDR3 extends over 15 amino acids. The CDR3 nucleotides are TGTGCCAGTGGTCACTCCGGGACACTGTCCTACGAGCAGTACTTC. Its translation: CASGHSGTLSYEQYF.

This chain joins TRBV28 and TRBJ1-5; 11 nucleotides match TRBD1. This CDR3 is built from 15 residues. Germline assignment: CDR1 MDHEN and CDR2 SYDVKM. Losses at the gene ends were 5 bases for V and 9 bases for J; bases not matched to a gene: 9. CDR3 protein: CASSPGQGVHGPQHF. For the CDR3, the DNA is TGTGCCAGCAGTCCGGGACAGGGGGTCCACGGGCCCCAGCATTTT.

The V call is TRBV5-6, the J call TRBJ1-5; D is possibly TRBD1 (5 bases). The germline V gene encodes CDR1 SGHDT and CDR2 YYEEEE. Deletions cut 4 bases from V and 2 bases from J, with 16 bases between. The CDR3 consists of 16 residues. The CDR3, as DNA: TGTGCCAGCAGCCCAGGGACTTCTATTGGCAATCAGCCCCAGCATTTT. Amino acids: CASSPGTSIGNQPQHF.

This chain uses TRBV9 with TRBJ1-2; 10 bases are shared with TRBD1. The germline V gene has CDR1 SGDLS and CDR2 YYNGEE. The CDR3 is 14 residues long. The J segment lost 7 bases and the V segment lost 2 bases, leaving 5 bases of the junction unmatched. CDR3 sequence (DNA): TGTGCCAGCAGCGTCGGACAGGGGGAGGTTGGCTACACCTTC. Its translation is CASSVGQGEVGYTF.

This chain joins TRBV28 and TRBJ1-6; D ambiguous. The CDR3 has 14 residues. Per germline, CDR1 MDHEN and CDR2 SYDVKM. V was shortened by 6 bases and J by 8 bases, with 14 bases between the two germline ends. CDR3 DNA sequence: TGTGCCAGCAGACTCACATCAGTCGATTCACCCCTCCACTTT. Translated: CASRLTSVDSPLHF.

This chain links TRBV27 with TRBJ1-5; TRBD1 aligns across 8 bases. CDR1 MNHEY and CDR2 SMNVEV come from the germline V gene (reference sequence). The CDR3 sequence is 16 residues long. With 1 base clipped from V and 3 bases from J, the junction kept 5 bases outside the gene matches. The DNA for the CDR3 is TGTGCCAGCAGTTTATTTGGGACAGGATACAATCAGCCCCAGCATTTT. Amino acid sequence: CASSLFGTGYNQPQHF.

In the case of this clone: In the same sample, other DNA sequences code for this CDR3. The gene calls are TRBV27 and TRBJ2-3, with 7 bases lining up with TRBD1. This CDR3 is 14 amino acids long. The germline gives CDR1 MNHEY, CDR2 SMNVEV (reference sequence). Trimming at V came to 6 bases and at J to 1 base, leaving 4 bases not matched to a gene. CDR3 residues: CASSPGQGTDTQYF. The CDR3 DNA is TGTGCCAGCAGCCCTGGACAGGGCACAGATACGCAGTATTTT.

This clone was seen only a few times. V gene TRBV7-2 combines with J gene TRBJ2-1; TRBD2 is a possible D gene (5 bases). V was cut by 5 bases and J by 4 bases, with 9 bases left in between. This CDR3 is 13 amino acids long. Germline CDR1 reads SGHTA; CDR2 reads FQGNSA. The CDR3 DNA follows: TGTGCCAGCAGCCGACGGGGTTACAATGAGCAGTTCTTC. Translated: CASSRRGYNEQFF.

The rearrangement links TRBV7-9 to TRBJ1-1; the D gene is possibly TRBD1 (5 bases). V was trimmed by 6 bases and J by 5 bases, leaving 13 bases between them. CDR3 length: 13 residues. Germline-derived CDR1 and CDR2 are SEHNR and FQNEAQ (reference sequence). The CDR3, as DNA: TGTGCCAGCAGTCGGACATTGGGGACTGAAGCTTTCTTT. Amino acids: CASSRTLGTEAFF.

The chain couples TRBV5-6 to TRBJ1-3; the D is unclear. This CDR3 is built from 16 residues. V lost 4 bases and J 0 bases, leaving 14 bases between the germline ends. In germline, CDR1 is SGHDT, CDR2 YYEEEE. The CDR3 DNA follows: TGTGCCAGCAGCCGGCCTACACTAAGCTCTGGAAACACCATATATTTT. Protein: CASSRPTLSSGNTIYF.

The CDR3 protein is CASSGWTTDQPQHF. CDR3 nucleotide sequence: TGTGCCAGCAGTGGCTGGACAACAGATCAGCCCCAGCATTTT. V is TRBV2 and J is TRBJ1-5, with a tentative D call TRBD1 (5 bases). The CDR3 spans 14 residues. Trimming took off 4 bases at V and 5 bases at J, with 12 bases between the two ends. CDR1 is SNHLY, CDR2 FYNNEI, per germline.

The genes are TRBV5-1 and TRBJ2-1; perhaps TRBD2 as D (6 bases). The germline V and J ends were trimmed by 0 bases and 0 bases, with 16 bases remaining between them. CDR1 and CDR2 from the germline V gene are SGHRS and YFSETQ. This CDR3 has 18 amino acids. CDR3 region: CASSLEPAGQSSYNEQFF. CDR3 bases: TGCGCCAGCAGCTTGGAACCGGCGGGGCAGAGCTCCTACAATGAGCAGTTCTTC.

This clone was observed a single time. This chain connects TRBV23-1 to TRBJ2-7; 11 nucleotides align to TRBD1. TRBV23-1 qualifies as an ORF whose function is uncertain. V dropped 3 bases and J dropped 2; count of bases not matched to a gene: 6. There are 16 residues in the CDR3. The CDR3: CASSQPGTGGTYEQYF. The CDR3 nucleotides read TGCGCCAGCAGTCAGCCCGGGACAGGGGGTACCTACGAGCAGTACTTC.

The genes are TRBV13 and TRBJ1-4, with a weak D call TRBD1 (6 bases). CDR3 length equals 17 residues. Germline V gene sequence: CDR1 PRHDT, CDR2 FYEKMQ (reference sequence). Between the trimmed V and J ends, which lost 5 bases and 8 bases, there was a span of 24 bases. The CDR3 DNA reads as TGTGCCAGCAGCCTAACCCGGGGGCAGATGGGCGGGGAAAAACTGTTTTTT. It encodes CASSLTRGQMGGEKLFF. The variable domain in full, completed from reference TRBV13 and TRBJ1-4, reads AAGVIQSPRHLIKEKRETATLKCYPIPRHDTVYWYQQGPGQDPQFLISFYEKMQSDKGSIPDRFSAQQFSDYHSELNMSSLELGDSALYFCASSLTRGQMGGEKLFFGSGTQLSVL.